The T cell receptor (beta chain) under discussion was sequenced for a study of blood T cell repertoires in COVID-19. In the study overall: Samples representing acute and convalescent COVID-19 were sourced from the United States, Italy and Spain. T cells, B-cell-depleted T cells, or PBMCs supplied cDNA or gDNA.

This clone was found once. Looked up from germline, CDR1 is LGHDT and CDR2 is YNNKEL (reference sequence). The CDR3 loop spans 15 amino acids. V was clipped by 4 bases and J by 6 bases; unmatched bases: 12. In the original processing: Nucleated cell counts were estimated from reference gene primer amplification. Clones were read by immunoSEQ multiplex PCR, and TCRdb kept only the in-frame ones, dropping some. V, J and clone size derive from that table, while D and trimming were established from the DNA sequence. This table holds fewer than 200,000 clones, under 90% found once. The material sequenced was peripheral blood. The origin of this receptor is a human donor in a cohort sampled during active COVID-19. The chain combines TRBV3-1 (or the pseudogene TRBV3-2) with TRBJ2-7, with 7 bases lining up with TRBD2. Here the CDR3 DNA reads TGTGCCAGCAGCCGGTCGCCTCTAGCGGTTCTCGAGCAGTACTTC. It specifies CASSRSPLAVLEQYF.